Reported below is one T cell receptor beta chain. This specimen comes from a study of blood T cell repertoires in COVID-19. Study-level information: Samples taken during acute and convalescent COVID-19 were collected in the United States, Italy and Spain. T cells, B-cell-depleted T cells, or PBMCs supplied cDNA or gDNA.

CDR1 and CDR2 (germline): KGHSH, LQKENI. CDR3 length: 13 amino acids. The junction had 4 bases not matched to a gene; V was cut back by 6 bases and J by 8 bases. TCRdb's table, derived via immunoSEQ multiplex PCR, lists solely in-frame clones and lacks some. Of about 120,000 clones listed, approximately 85% were seen once; the top ten hold 25% to 30%. Specimen: peripheral blood. The chain couples TRBV18 to TRBJ1-6; 7 bases match TRBD1. The clonotype comes from an elderly woman with acute or convalescent COVID-19. The CDR3 DNA sequence: TGTGCCAGCTCTAGGGACAGAGATTCACCCCTCCACTTT. This sequence encodes CASSRDRDSPLHF.